Listed below are T cell receptor beta chains from one sample, sequenced in a study of metastatic and nonmetastatic thyroid tumors. TCRdb reprocessed the PCR reads using MiXCR. Altogether some 35,000 clones are present, 35% being singletons, with the ten largest covering roughly 22%. The sequencing input was tumor tissue. Every receptor here comes from a female donor with papillary thyroid cancer or a benign thyroid nodule (not recorded which). Some clones in this sample may be carry-over from other donors' samples. The CDR3 runs from the conserved cysteine through the conserved F or W. The D gene is left open where the match is weak. Clone size, where shown, is once, few, many, or a class for clones that have expanded.

>TRBD1|TRBV30|-|TRBJ1-6
CAWRSNRGNSPLHF
TGTGCCTGGAGATCAAACAGGGGTAATTCACCCCTCCACTTT
>-|TRBV6-6|-|TRBJ2-3
CASSYMGAPTDTQYF
TGTGCCAGCAGTTACATGGGGGCACCCACAGATACGCAGTATTTT
>TRBD1|TRBV27|few|TRBJ2-7
CASHRGRGQGSYEQYF
TGTGCCAGCCATAGAGGTAGGGGACAGGGGTCCTACGAGCAGTACTTC
>-|TRBV4-1|-|TRBJ2-7
CASSQVIDSEQYF
TGCGCCAGCAGCCAAGTTATCGACAGCGAGCAGTACTTC
>-|TRBV6-1|few|TRBJ2-1
CASSLTVYNEQFF
TGTGCCAGCAGTCTTACAGTGTACAATGAGCAGTTCTTC
>TRBD1|TRBV19|-|TRBJ1-5
CASSRARQGRRNQPQHF
TGTGCCAGTAGTAGAGCACGACAGGGCAGGCGCAATCAGCCCCAGCATTTT
>-|TRBV4-2|-|TRBJ2-7
CASSHPQLARTYEQYF
TGTGCCAGCAGCCACCCCCAGCTAGCGCGCACCTACGAGCAGTACTTC
>-|TRBV6-1|-|TRBJ2-3
CASSEEVGWGTDTQYF
TGTGCCAGCAGTGAAGAAGTAGGCTGGGGAACGGATACGCAGTATTTT
>TRBD1|TRBV18|-|TRBJ1-2
CASSPGQRRDYGYTF
TGTGCCAGCTCGCCGGGACAGAGGAGGGACTATGGCTACACCTTC
>TRBD1|TRBV6-6|-|TRBJ1-2
CASSYHVPGTVNYGYTF
TGTGCCAGCAGTTACCACGTACCAGGGACAGTCAACTATGGCTACACCTTC
>-|TRBV2|few|TRBJ1-2
CASSERQVPNYGYTF
TGTGCCAGCAGTGAAAGACAGGTTCCTAACTATGGCTACACCTTC
>-|TRBV6-5|-|TRBJ2-2
CASSFAGTGTGELFF
TGTGCCAGCAGTTTCGCCGGGACGGGCACCGGGGAGCTGTTTTTT
>TRBD2|TRBV30|-|TRBJ2-1
CAWRGSGASSYNEQFF
TGTGCCTGGAGGGGAAGCGGGGCTAGCTCCTACAATGAGCAGTTCTTC
>-|TRBV4-2|-|TRBJ2-1
CASSQRFAGADNEQFF
TGTGCCAGCAGCCAAAGATTTGCTGGCGCCGACAATGAGCAGTTCTTC
>-|TRBV20-1|-|TRBJ2-7
CTASRRSTYEQYF
TGCACCGCCTCCCGACGGTCTACCTACGAGCAGTACTTC
>TRBD1|TRBV28|-|TRBJ1-2
CASKGQGARGYTF
TGTGCCAGCAAAGGACAGGGGGCGAGAGGCTACACCTTC